The present T cell receptor beta chain was sequenced within a study of response to subunit inactivated influenza vaccine listed by TCRdb under 2018. For context, the study as a whole: The study used deep quantitative T cell receptor repertoire profiling to track responses to a trivalent subunit inactivated influenza vaccine.

What the work shows at the level of the full study, not this receptor alone: It was suggested by the authors that each seasonal influenza vaccination may recruit only a limited number of new T cells.

About this clonotype: It has no known antigen specificity. Per-base quality was not reported, and no clone a single base away is much larger than it.

The library was prepared using RT-PCR. TCRdb names Illumina HiSeq 2500 as the instrument used. The public reads were reprocessed in TCRdb via fastp at Q25 and MiXCR, keeping in-frame beta chains. Each entry is one CDR3 protein sequence, shown with its most common DNA and genes. A total of 550,000 to 600,000 distinct CDR3 sequences appear in this sample, approximately 12% of them only once. About a tenth of the sample belongs to the ten largest clones. The germline V gene sets CDR1 to MNHNS and CDR2 to SASEGT. The CDR3 covers 15 residues, taking in both the cysteine and the phenylalanine. Only the CDR3 DNA stays, 45 bases, in frame from base 1. Ends trimmed: V by 10 bases, J by 4 bases; bases unmatched to a gene: 15.

The sequencing used PBMCs from blood, collected on the day of vaccination. The chain is made from TRBV6-1 and TRBJ1-2; TRBD1 aligns with 7 central bases. This sequence originates from a man aged 45-65 years who received an inactivated influenza vaccine. Donor details come from another sample of the same person, matched by shared clones. The DNA sequence is TGTGCCACCGCCGCAATGGAGGGGGCCTTCTATGGCTACACCTTC. This encodes CATAAMEGAFYGYTF.